This TCR beta chain is drawn from a study of T cell responses to AZD1222 COVID-19 vaccine. This clone appeared a single time. Measured with immunoSEQ multiplex PCR; TCRdb has only the in-frame clones, and not every one. The sample has fewer than 130,000 clones, around 93% seen once. This TCR was sampled from an adult in good health. The sample was peripheral blood, taken on day 0 of AZD1222 vaccination.

The CDR3 loop reads CASSPQGVSGTSPLHF. The CDR3 nucleotides are TGTGCCAGCTCACCCCAAGGGGTAAGCGGAACTTCACCCCTCCACTTT. The chain combines TRBV18 with TRBJ1-6, with a possible D match to TRBD1 (5 bases). Germline-derived CDR1 and CDR2 are KGHSH and LQKENI. The CDR3 loop spans 16 amino acids. Trimming shortened V by 3 bases and J by 9 bases, and 18 bases separated the two germline ends.